What follows is one T cell receptor (beta chain) and its context. Its antigen is as yet unknown. Exclusion of a patient resulted from uncontrolled infection, other autoimmune disease, pregnancy or lactation. Diagnoses were established using clinical symptoms, serum thyroxine and TRAb, thyroid ultrasound and orbital computed tomography. What was amplified from RNA transcripts were TCR beta CDR3 regions. TCR CDR3 regions were first amplified by RT-PCR with HTBI primers. Each CDR3 protein gets one entry after TCRdb re-called the multiplex PCR reads with MiXCR. Of around 660,000 distinct CDR3 sequences listed, about 45% were seen once; the top ten hold less than 9.5%. This record comes from a study of T cells in Graves' hyperthyroidism and ophthalmopathy. The V gene lost 1 base and the J gene lost 7 bases, with 17 bases spanning the gap. The germline gives CDR1 SGHTA, CDR2 FQGNSA. This CDR3 comprises 15 residues.

Study findings and constraints: Expanded thyroid clonotypes (above 0.001) were mostly also found in blood. By a 13 V-J model, ophthalmopathy was set apart from stable hyperthyroidism.

This clonotype originated in an adult man with Graves' disease, either hyperthyroidism or ophthalmopathy (not recorded which). Sequences were obtained from peripheral blood or thyroid tissue (not recorded which). The chain combines TRBV7-2 with TRBJ2-7, with D possibly being TRBD2 (6 bases). This chain's CDR3 is CASSLEWTGRGEQYF. For the CDR3, the DNA is TGTGCCAGCAGCTTAGAATGGACCGGGCGGGGAGAGCAGTACTTC.